The next 22 T cell receptor beta chains were all read from a single sample in a study of blood T cell repertoires in COVID-19. TCRdb keeps only in-frame clones here, not all; method: immunoSEQ multiplex PCR. Here the sample spans about 180,000 clones, 80% to 90% being singletons. The material sequenced was PBMCs or T cells enriched from blood (not recorded which). The receptor set was obtained from a woman aged 18-29 years who had recovered from COVID-19.

This chain joins TRBV11-2 and TRBJ2-3; possible D gene TRBD2, 6 bases. Germline CDR1 reads SGHAT; CDR2 reads FQNNGV. Trimming removed 0 bases at V and 2 bases at J, with 9 bases between. This CDR3 is 15 amino acids long. The CDR3, as DNA: TGTGCCAGCAGCTTAGATGTAGCGGACACAGATACGCAGTATTTT. Its translation: CASSLDVADTDTQYF. The full variable domain, rest sourced from reference TRBV11-2 and TRBJ2-3, is EAGVAQSPRYKIIEKRQSVAFWCNPISGHATLYWYQQILGQGPKLLIQFQNNGVVDDSQLPKDRFSAERLKGVDSTLKIQPAKLEDSAVYLCASSLDVADTDTQYFGPGTRLTVL.

This chain uses TRBV10-1 with TRBJ2-5; 9 bases match TRBD2. This CDR3 is 16 amino acids long. V lost 2 bases, J lost 1 base, and 5 bases stayed unmatched. Looked up from germline, CDR1 is WNHNN and CDR2 is SYGVQD (reference sequence). CDR3 sequence: CASSELAGSLQETQYF. Written as DNA, the CDR3 is TGCGCCAGCAGTGAGCTAGCGGGATCCCTCCAAGAGACCCAGTACTTC.

This chain joins TRBV5-1 and TRBJ1-1, with D hard to call. There are 13 residues in the CDR3. CDR1 is SGHRS and CDR2 is YFSETQ in the germline V gene. V lost 2 bases and J 4 bases, leaving 9 bases between the germline ends. CDR3 nucleotides: TGCGCCAGCAGCTTCGGGGAGGGCACTGAAGCTTTCTTT. Translated, it gives CASSFGEGTEAFF.

The J gene is TRBJ1-6, the V gene TRBV2, with TRBD1 identical over 7 bases. The germline gives CDR1 SNHLY, CDR2 FYNNEI. Trimming at V came to 7 bases and at J to 5 bases, leaving 14 bases not matched to a gene. This CDR3 region has 17 residues. The CDR3 loop reads CASNYRSTGMNNSPLHF. The CDR3 DNA reads as TGTGCCAGCAACTACAGATCGACAGGGATGAATAATTCACCCCTCCACTTT. Drawing the rest from reference TRBV2 and TRBJ1-6, the complete variable domain is EPEVTQTPSHQVTQMGQEVILRCVPISNHLYFYWYRQILGQKVEFLVSFYNNEISEKSEIFDDQFSVERPDGSNFTLKIRSTKLEDSAMYFCASNYRSTGMNNSPLHFGNGTRLTVT.

This clone was observed once. The rearrangement joins TRBV5-4 to TRBJ2-1, with 7 positions matching TRBD2. The germline V gene has CDR1 SGHNT and CDR2 YYREEE (reference sequence). The CDR3 contains 16 residues. V dropped 0 bases and J dropped 2; count of bases not matched to a gene: 5. For the CDR3, the DNA is TGTGCCAGCAGCTTGGATCAAGGACTAGCCTACAATGAGCAGTTCTTC. This codes for CASSLDQGLAYNEQFF.

V is TRBV4-2 and J is TRBJ2-7, with 8 bases lining up with TRBD1. The germline CDR1 and CDR2 sequences are LGHNA and YNFKEQ. This CDR3 is 16 amino acids long. With 3 bases clipped from V and 3 bases from J, the junction kept 10 bases outside the gene matches. The CDR3 DNA sequence: TGTGCCAGCAGCCAGGGAGTCAGGACAGGGAACTACGAGCAGTACTTC. Amino acids: CASSQGVRTGNYEQYF.

The chain recombines TRBV11-3 with TRBJ1-4, with no clear D. The CDR3 loop spans 13 amino acids. CDR1 is SGHNT and CDR2 is YENEEA in the germline V gene. Trimming cost V 5 bases and J 6 bases, with 10 bases left between them. The CDR3 bases are TGTGCCAGCAGCCGGAGATTGTATGAAAAACTGTTTTTT. It codes for CASSRRLYEKLFF. Full variable domain (outside the CDR3, taken from reference TRBV11-3 and TRBJ1-4): EAGVVQSPRYKIIEKKQPVAFWCNPISGHNTLYWYLQNLGQGPELLIRYENEEAVDDSQLPKDRFSAERLKGVDSTLKIQPAELGDSAVYLCASSRRLYEKLFFGSGTQLSVL.

This rearrangement joins TRBV2 to TRBJ2-1; 10 bases are a match to TRBD2. Germline V gene lookup returns CDR1 SNHLY and CDR2 FYNNEI. The CDR3 extends over 12 amino acids. The V and J ends lost 9 bases and 7 bases, in that order; junction bases with no gene match: 3. DNA of the CDR3: TGTGCCAGACAAGCGGGAGGGAATGAGCAGTTCTTC. This translates into CARQAGGNEQFF.

V and J are TRBV27 and TRBJ1-2; perhaps TRBD1 as D (5 bases). The CDR3 sequence is 15 residues long. CDR1 and CDR2 from the germline V gene are MNHEY and SMNVEV (reference sequence). V gave up 5 bases and J gave up 2 bases, with 15 bases separating them. DNA of the CDR3: TGTGCCAGCAGTATCTTATCGGAGGGGAACTATGGCTACACCTTC. Translated, it gives CASSILSEGNYGYTF.

The V call is TRBV5-1, the J call TRBJ1-4; the D is unclear. The CDR3 runs to 15 residues. CDR1 is SGHRS and CDR2 is YFSETQ in the germline V gene. With 2 bases removed from V and 0 bases from J, the gap between germline ends came to 8 bases. CDR3 in DNA: TGCGCCAGCAGCTTCGTATATGCAACTAATGAAAAACTGTTTTTT. Protein: CASSFVYATNEKLFF.

V and J are TRBV28 and TRBJ2-1, with 7 positions matching TRBD2. Trimming cost V 5 bases and J 7 bases; bases outside gene matches: 8. The CDR3 runs to 14 residues. Germline CDR1 and CDR2: MDHEN and SYDVKM. The CDR3 region has the DNA TGTGCCAGCAGTGCGGCGGGAGTTGAGAATGAGCAGTTCTTC. Residues: CASSAAGVENEQFF.

J is TRBJ1-6 and V is TRBV27; no definite D call. This CDR3 spans 17 amino acids. Trimming removed 2 bases from V and 6 bases from J, with 17 bases in between. The germline gives CDR1 MNHEY, CDR2 SMNVEV (reference sequence). CDR3 sequence: CASSLVAVPTLNSPLHF. The CDR3 bases are TGTGCCAGCAGTTTAGTAGCGGTACCCACCCTTAATTCACCCCTCCACTTT.

In DNA, the CDR3 is TGTGCCAGTAGCCCCAGGGCGGTTTACACTGAAGCTTTCTTT. Protein sequence: CASSPRAVYTEAFF. The rearrangement uses TRBV19 and TRBJ1-1; TRBD1 is a possible D gene (5 bases). Deletions cut 6 bases from V and 3 bases from J, with 14 bases between. Germline V gene lookup returns CDR1 LNHDA and CDR2 SQIVND (reference sequence). The length of the CDR3 is 14 residues.

The rearrangement links TRBV11-3 to TRBJ2-1, with 8 positions matching TRBD2. Germline lookup yields CDR1 SGHNT and CDR2 YENEEA. After removal of 5 bases from V and 6 bases from J, the junction contained 3 bases not matched to a gene. This CDR3 has 13 residues. DNA for the CDR3: TGTGCCAGCAGCACAGCGGGGGTCAATGAGCAGTTCTTC. It specifies CASSTAGVNEQFF.

The chain recombines TRBV30 with TRBJ1-3, with no clear D. The V end lost 4 bases, the J end lost 2 bases, and 12 bases lay between the germline ends. The CDR3 has 14 residues. The V gene's germline CDR1 is GTSNPN and CDR2 SVGIG (reference sequence). CDR3 in DNA: TGTGCCTGGACCGCGGGGAGCGCTGGAAACACCATATATTTT. Its protein product is CAWTAGSAGNTIYF.

V and J are TRBV6-2 or TRBV6-3 and TRBJ1-6; 8 bases map to TRBD1. V dropped 2 bases and J dropped 19; count of bases not matched to a gene: 13. CDR3 size: 14 residues. Germline values: CDR1 MNHEY, CDR2 SVGEGT. The CDR3 DNA sequence: TGTGCCAGCAGTTACCTCGGATCCGGGACAGGTTCTCACTTT. Its translation: CASSYLGSGTGSHF.

This rearrangement joins TRBV30 to TRBJ1-2, with a possible D match to TRBD1 (5 bases). Germline values: CDR1 GTSNPN, CDR2 SVGIG (reference sequence). The CDR3 has 12 amino acids. The V and J ends lost 2 bases and 4 bases respectively, with 8 bases between them. As DNA, the CDR3 is TGTGCCTGGAGTACAGGAATCTATGGCTACACCTTC. Protein product: CAWSTGIYGYTF.

The rearrangement joins TRBV29-1 to TRBJ1-5; a weak D match, TRBD1 (5 bases). CDR1 and CDR2 (germline): SQVTM, ANQGSEA. The CDR3 is 14 residues long. The germline V and J ends were trimmed by 1 base and 4 bases, with 11 bases remaining between them. CDR3 sequence reads: CSVEVGGGNQPQHF. DNA for the CDR3: TGCAGCGTTGAAGTGGGGGGAGGAAATCAGCCCCAGCATTTT.

The rearrangement uses TRBV5-1 and TRBJ2-3, with TRBD2 matching 11 bases. V gave up 8 bases and J gave up 6 bases; unmatched junction bases: 11. The CDR3 sequence is 15 residues long. Germline V gives CDR1 SGHRS, CDR2 YFSETQ. For the CDR3, the DNA is TGCGCCAGTGTCCCCCAGCTAGCGGGAGGTGATACGCAGTATTTT. Amino acid sequence: CASVPQLAGGDTQYF.

J is TRBJ2-7 and V is TRBV1; TRBD2 is taken as the D call from the table, unchecked against the DNA. TRBV1 is a documented pseudogene. This CDR3 is built from 16 residues. The CDR3 spells CTSSHFRVDTYYEQYF. The CDR3 region has the DNA TGCACCAGCAGCCACTTCCGGGTGGATACCTACTACGAGCAGTACTTC.

The chain links TRBV4-3 to TRBJ2-3; TRBD2 might be the D (6 bases). Trimming took 4 bases from V and 0 from J, leaving 8 bases between them. Germline V gene data show CDR1 as LGHNA and CDR2 as YSLEER. This CDR3 is built from 14 residues. This CDR3 is CASSRGGSTDTQYF. As DNA, the CDR3 is TGCGCCAGCAGCCGCGGAGGGAGCACAGATACGCAGTATTTT.

V is TRBV19 and J is TRBJ1-1; D is undetermined. Trimming took off 5 bases at V and 2 bases at J, with 9 bases between the two ends. In germline, CDR1 is LNHDA, CDR2 SQIVND (reference sequence). This CDR3 has 13 residues. The CDR3 sequence: CASSYGRNTEAFF. As DNA, the CDR3 is TGTGCCAGTAGTTACGGGAGAAACACTGAAGCTTTCTTT.